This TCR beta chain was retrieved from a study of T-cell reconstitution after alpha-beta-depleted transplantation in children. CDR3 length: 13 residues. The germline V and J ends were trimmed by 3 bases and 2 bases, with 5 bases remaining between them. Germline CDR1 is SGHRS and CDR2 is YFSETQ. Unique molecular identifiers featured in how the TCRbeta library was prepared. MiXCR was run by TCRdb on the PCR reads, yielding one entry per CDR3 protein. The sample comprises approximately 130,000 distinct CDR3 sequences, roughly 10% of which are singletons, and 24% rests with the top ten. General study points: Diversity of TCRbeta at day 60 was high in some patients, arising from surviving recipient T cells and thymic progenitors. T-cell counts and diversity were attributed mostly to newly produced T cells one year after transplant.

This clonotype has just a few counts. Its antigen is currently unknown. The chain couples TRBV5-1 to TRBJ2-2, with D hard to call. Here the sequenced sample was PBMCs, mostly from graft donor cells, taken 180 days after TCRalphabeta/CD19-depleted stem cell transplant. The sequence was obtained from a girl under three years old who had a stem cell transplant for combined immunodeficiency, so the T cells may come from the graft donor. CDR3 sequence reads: CASSWVNTGELFF. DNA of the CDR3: TGCGCCAGCAGCTGGGTAAACACCGGGGAGCTGTTTTTT.